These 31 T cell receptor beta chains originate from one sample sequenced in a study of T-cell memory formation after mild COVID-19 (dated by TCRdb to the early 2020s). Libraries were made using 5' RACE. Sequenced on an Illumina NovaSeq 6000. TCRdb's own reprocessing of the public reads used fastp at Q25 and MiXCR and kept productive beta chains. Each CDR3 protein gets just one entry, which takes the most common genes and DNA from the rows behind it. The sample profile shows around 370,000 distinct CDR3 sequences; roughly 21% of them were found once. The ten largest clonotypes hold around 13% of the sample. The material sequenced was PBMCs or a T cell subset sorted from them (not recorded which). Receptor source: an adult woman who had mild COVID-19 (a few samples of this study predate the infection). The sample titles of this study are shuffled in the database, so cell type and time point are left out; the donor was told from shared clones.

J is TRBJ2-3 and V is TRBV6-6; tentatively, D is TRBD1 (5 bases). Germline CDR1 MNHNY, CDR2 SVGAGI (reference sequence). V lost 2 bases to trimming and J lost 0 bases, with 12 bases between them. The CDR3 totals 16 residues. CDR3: CASSYGARSSTDTQYF. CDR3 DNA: TGTGCCAGCAGTTACGGGGCGCGTTCTAGCACAGATACGCAGTATTTT.

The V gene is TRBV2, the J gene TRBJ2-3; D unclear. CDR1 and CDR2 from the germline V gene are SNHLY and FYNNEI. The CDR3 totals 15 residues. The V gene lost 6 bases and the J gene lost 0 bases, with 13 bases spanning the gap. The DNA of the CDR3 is TGTGCCAGCAGCTTGGAAAATGGTAGCACAGATACGCAGTATTTT. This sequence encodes CASSLENGSTDTQYF. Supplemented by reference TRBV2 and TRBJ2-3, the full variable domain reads EPEVTQTPSHQVTQMGQEVILRCVPISNHLYFYWYRQILGQKVEFLVSFYNNEISEKSEIFDDQFSVERPDGSNFTLKIRSTKLEDSAMYFCASSLENGSTDTQYFGPGTRLTVL.

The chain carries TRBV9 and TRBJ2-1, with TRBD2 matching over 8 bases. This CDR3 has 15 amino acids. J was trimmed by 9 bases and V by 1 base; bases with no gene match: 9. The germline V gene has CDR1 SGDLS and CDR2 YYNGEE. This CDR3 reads CASSVFEAGVVEQFF. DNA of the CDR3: TGTGCCAGCAGCGTATTCGAAGCGGGAGTGGTTGAGCAGTTCTTC.

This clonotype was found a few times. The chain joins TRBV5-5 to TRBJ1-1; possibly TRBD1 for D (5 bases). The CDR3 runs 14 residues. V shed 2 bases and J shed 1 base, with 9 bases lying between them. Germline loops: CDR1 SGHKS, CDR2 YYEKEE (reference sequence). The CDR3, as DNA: TGTGCCAGCAGCTTTTGGCAGGGGAACACTGAAGCTTTCTTT. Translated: CASSFWQGNTEAFF.

The CDR3 coding sequence is TGTGCCAGCAGTTACCCGGACAGGGAAGCTTTCTTT. This encodes CASSYPDREAFF. The chain combines TRBV6-2 or TRBV6-3 with TRBJ1-1; 7 positions match TRBD1. Germline V lookup: CDR1 MNHEY, CDR2 SVGEGT. J was trimmed by 8 bases and V by 2 bases; bases with no gene match: 2. This CDR3 has 12 residues.

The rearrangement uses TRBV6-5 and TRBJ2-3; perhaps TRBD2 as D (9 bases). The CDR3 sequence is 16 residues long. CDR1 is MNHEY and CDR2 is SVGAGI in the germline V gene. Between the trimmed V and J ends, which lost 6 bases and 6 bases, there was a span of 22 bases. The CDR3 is CASSPAGGTGLDTQYF. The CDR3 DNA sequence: TGTGCCAGCAGCCCTGCGGGGGGGACAGGCCTGGATACGCAGTATTTT.

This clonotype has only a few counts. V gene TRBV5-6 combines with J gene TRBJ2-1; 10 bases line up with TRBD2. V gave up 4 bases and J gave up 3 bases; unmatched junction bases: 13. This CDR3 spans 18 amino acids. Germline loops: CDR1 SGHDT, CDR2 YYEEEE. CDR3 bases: TGTGCCAGCAGCCTTTCCACTTTACTAGCGGGACTCTACAATGAGCAGTTCTTC. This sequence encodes CASSLSTLLAGLYNEQFF.

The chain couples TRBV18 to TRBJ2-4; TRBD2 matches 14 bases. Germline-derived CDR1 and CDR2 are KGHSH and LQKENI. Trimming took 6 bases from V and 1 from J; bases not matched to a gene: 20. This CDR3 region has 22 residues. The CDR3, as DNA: TGTGCCAGCTCCCCTTCGGTGATGTGGGGACTAGCGGGAGTACGGGCCAAAAACATTCAGTACTTC. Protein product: CASSPSVMWGLAGVRAKNIQYF.

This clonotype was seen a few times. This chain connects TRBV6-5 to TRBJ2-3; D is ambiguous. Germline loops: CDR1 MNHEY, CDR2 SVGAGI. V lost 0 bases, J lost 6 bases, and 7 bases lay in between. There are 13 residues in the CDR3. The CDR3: CASSYSRRDTQYF. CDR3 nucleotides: TGTGCCAGCAGTTACTCACGGCGGGATACGCAGTATTTT.

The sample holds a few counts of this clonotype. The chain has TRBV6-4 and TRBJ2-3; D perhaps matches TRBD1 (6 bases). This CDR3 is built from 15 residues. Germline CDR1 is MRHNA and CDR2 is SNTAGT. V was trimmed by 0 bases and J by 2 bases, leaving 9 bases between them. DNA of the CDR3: TGTGCCAGCAGTGACTCCGCAGGGGCCACAGATACGCAGTATTTT. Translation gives CASSDSAGATDTQYF.

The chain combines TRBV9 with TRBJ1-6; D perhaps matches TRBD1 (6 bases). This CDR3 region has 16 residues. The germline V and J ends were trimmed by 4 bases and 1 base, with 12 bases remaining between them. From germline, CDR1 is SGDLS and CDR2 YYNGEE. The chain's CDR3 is CASSPTGNSYNSPLHF. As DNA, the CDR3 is TGTGCCAGCAGCCCAACAGGGAATTCCTATAATTCACCCCTCCACTTT.

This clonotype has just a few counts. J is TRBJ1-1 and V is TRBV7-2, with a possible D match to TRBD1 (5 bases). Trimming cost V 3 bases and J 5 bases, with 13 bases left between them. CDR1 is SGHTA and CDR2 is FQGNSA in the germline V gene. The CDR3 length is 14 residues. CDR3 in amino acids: CASSFDHRMTEAFF. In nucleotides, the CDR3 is TGTGCCAGCAGCTTTGATCACAGGATGACTGAAGCTTTCTTT.

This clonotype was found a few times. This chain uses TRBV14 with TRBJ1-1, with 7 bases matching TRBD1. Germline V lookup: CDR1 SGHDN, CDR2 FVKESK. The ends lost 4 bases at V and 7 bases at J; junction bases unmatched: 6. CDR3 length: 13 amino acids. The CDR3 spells CASSRARQGEAFF. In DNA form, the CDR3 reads TGTGCCAGCAGCCGGGCCCGACAGGGTGAAGCTTTCTTT.

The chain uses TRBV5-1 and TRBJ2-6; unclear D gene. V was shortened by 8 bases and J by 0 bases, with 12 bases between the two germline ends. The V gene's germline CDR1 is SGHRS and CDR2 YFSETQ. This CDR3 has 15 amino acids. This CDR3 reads CASTGPSSGANVLTF. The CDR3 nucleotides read TGCGCCAGTACGGGCCCTAGCTCTGGGGCCAACGTCCTGACTTTC.

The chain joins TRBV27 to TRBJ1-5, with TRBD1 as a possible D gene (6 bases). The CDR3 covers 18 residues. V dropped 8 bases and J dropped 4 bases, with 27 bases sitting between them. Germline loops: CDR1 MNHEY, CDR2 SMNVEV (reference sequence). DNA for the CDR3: TGTGCCAGCTCCCCCACCCTTGGGACACCAAATAGGAATCAGCCCCAGCATTTT. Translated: CASSPTLGTPNRNQPQHF.

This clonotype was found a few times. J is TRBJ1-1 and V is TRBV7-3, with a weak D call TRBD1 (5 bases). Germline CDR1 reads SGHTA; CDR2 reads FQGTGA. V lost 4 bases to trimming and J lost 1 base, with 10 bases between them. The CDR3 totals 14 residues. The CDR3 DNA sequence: TGTGCCAGCAGCTGGGGACCAGGGAACACTGAAGCTTTCTTT. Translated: CASSWGPGNTEAFF.

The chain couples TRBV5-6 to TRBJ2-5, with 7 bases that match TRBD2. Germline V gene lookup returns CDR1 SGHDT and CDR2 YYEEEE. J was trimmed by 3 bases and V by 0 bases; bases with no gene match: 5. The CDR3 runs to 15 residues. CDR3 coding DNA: TGTGCCAGCAGCTTGGGGGACTACTGGGAAGAGACCCAGTACTTC. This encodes CASSLGDYWEETQYF. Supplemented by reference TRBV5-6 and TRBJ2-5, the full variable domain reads DAGVTQSPTHLIKTRGQQVTLRCSPKSGHDTVSWYQQALGQGPQFIFQYYEEEERQRGNFPDRFSGHQFPNYSSELNVNALLLGDSALYLCASSLGDYWEETQYFGPGTRLLVL.

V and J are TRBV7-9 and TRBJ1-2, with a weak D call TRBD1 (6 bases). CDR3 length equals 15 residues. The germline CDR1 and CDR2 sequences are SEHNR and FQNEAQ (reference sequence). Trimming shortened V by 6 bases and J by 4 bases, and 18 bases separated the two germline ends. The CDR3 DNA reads TGTGCCAGCAGGGAAGAAGGGGGGGAGAGCTATGGCTACACCTTC. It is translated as CASREEGGESYGYTF.

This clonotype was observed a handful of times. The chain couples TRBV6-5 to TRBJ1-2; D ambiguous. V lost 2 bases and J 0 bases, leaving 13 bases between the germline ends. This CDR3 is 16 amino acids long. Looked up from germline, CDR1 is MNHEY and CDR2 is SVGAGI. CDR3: CASSYGPSGANYGYTF. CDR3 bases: TGTGCCAGCAGTTACGGACCCTCAGGAGCTAACTATGGCTACACCTTC.

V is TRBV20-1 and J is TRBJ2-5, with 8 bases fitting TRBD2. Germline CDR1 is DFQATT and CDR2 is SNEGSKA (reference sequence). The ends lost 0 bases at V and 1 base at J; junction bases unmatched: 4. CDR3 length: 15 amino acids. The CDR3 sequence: CSARDSSGRQETQYF. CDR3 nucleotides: TGCAGTGCTAGAGATTCTAGCGGGCGCCAAGAGACCCAGTACTTC.

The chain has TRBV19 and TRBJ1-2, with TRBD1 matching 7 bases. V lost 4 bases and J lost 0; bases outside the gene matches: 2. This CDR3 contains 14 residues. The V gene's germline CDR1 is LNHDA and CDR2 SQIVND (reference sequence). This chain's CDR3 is CASSSGTANYGYTF. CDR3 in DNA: TGTGCCAGTAGTAGCGGGACAGCTAACTATGGCTACACCTTC.

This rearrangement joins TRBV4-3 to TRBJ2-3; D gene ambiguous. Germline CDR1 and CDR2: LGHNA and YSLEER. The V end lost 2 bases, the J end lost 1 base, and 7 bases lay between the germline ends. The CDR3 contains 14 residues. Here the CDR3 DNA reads TGCGCCAGCAGCCAACGATCTGGCACAGATACGCAGTATTTT. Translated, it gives CASSQRSGTDTQYF.

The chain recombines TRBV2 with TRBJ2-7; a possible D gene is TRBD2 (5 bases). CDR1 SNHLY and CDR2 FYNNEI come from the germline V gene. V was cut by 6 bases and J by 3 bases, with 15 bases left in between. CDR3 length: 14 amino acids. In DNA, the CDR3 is TGTGCCAGCAGAAGGGATAGCGTCTACTACGAGCAGTACTTC. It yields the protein CASRRDSVYYEQYF. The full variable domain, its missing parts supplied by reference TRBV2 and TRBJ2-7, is EPEVTQTPSHQVTQMGQEVILRCVPISNHLYFYWYRQILGQKVEFLVSFYNNEISEKSEIFDDQFSVERPDGSNFTLKIRSTKLEDSAMYFCASRRDSVYYEQYFGPGTRLTVT.

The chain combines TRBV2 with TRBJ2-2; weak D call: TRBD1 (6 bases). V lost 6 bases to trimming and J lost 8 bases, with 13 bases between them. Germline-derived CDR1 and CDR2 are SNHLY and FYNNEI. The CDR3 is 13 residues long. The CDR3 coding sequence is TGTGCCAGCAGGACACAGGGACCTGGGGAGCTGTTTTTT. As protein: CASRTQGPGELFF.

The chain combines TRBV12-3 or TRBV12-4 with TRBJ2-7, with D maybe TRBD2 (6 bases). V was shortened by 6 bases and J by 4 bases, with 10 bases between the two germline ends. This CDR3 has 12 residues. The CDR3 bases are TGTGCCAGCAGGGGCCGGGAGTACGAGCAGTACTTC. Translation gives CASRGREYEQYF.

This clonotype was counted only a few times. The CDR3 protein is CASSLYYSSGGDYNEQFF. CDR3 nucleotide sequence: TGCGCCAGCAGCCTTTACTACTCGAGCGGGGGGGACTACAATGAGCAGTTCTTC. The V gene is TRBV5-1, the J gene TRBJ2-1, with 10 bases matching TRBD2. There are 18 residues in the CDR3. Per the germline V gene, CDR1 is SGHRS and CDR2 is YFSETQ. V dropped 4 bases and J dropped 3; count of bases not matched to a gene: 13.

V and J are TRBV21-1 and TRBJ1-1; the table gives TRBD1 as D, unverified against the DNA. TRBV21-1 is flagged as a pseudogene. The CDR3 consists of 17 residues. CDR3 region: CASSRIPGTGAGTEAFF. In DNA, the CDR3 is TGTGCCAGCAGCAGAATTCCCGGGACAGGGGCGGGCACTGAAGCTTTCTTT.

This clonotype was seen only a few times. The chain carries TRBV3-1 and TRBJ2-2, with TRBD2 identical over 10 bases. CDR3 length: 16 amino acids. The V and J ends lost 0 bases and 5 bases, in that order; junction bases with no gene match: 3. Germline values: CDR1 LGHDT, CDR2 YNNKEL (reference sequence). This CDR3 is CASSQETSGKTGELFF. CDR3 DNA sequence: TGTGCCAGCAGCCAAGAAACTAGCGGGAAGACCGGGGAGCTGTTTTTT.

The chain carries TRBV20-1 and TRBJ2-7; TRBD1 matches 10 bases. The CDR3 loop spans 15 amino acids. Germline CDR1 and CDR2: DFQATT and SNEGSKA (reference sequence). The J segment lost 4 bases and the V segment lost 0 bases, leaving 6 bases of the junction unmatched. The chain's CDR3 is CSAREGQGEAYEQYF. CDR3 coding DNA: TGCAGTGCTAGAGAAGGACAGGGGGAAGCGTACGAGCAGTACTTC.

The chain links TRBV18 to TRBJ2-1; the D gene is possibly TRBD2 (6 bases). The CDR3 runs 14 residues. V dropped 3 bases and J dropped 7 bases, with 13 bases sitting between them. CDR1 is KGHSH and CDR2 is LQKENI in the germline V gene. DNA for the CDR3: TGTGCCAGCTCACCCCGACGGGAGACGAATGAGCAGTTCTTC. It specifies CASSPRRETNEQFF.

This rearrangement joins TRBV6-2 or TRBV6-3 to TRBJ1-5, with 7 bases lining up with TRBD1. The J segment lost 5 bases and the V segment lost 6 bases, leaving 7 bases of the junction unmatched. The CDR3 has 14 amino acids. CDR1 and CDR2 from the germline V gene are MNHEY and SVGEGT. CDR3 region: CASRAGQEYQPQHF. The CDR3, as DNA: TGTGCCAGCAGGGCAGGACAGGAATATCAGCCCCAGCATTTT.